This T cell receptor (beta chain) was identified during a study of glioma-infiltrating T cells after dendritic cell vaccination. For the study at large: Monocyte-derived dendritic cells, cultured 6 to 8 days with IL-4 and GM-CSF, were pulsed with autologous tumor lysate.

The immunoSEQ assay amplified TCRB CDR3 from up to roughly 2 ug DNA. Assay used: immunoSEQ multiplex PCR; TCRdb lists only in-frame clones, some missing. Of about 67,000 clones detected, 81% appear once; the ten largest clones hold 7% to 9.5%. The V gene's germline CDR1 is SGHAT and CDR2 FQNNGV. Deletions cut 5 bases from V and 4 bases from J, with 11 bases between. There are 13 residues in the CDR3. About this clone itself: Its antigen is still unknown.

Findings and caveats of the study: Patients with more pretreatment TILs had longer time to progression and survival.

Sample: blood, taken before dendritic cell vaccination. V is TRBV11-2 and J is TRBJ1-2; D might be TRBD1 (6 bases). The TCR comes from a human donor with glioblastoma. The CDR3 sequence is CASSPRTAYGYTF. DNA for the CDR3: TGTGCCAGCAGCCCCCGGACAGCCTATGGCTACACCTTC.